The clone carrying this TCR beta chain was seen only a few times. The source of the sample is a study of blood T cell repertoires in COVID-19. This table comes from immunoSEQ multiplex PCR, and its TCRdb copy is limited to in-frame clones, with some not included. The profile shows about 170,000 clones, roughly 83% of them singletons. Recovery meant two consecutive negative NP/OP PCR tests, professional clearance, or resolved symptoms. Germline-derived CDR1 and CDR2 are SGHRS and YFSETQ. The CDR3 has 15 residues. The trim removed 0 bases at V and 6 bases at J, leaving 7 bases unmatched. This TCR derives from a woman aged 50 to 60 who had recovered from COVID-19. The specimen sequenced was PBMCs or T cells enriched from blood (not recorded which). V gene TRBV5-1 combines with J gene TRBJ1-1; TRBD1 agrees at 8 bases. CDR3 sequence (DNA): TGCGCCAGCAGCTTGGCGGCAGGGGGCATCCCTGAAGCTTTCTTT. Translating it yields CASSLAAGGIPEAFF.